Here is one T cell receptor (beta chain) with its context. Its recognized antigen is unknown. This entry comes from a study of cytomegalovirus exposure and HLA in healthy donors (dated by TCRdb to between 2016 and 2019). About the investigation overall: According to an earlier analysis of 550 to 700 of the donors, 150 million to 200 million T cells yielded 120 million or so unique TCR beta sequences and less than 300 Gb of sequence data. An early release covering over 500 HLA-typed donors comprised approximately 300 gigabases of sequencing data and roughly 85 million unique TCR sequences. A separate validation cohort of 90 to 150 different subjects was used in addition to the approximately 700-subject first cohort. A later genetic analysis used genome-wide SNP genotypes for about 65% of the roughly 700 donors, treating that subset as a discovery cohort. Typing coverage differed by locus: A, B, C, DRB1 and DQB1 were typed in roughly 629-630 donors, DQA1 in around 500, DPA1 in 600 to 610, and DPB1 in approximately 450. Among the approximately 430 genotyped donors, approximately 82% belonged to the genetic ancestry cluster associated with self-reported Caucasian donors. The study used immunosequencing to profile the T cell repertoires of 670 or so subjects and linked those repertoires to cytomegalovirus serostatus. To decide whether each TCR beta V gene segment behaved as functional or pseudogenic, an earlier analysis of some 570 of the donors relied on high-throughput TCR beta sequencing. Class I and class II HLA loci were covered by the typing at four-digit resolution. All discovery cohort repertoires had been generated using a single sequencing platform. To predict cytomegalovirus infection status, the study brought together high-throughput TCR immunosequencing, statistical association of individual TCRs with disease status, and machine learning. The study was designed to test whether signatures of past pathogen exposure could be identified by cataloging public T cell receptors. In the later analysis, no new phenotypic data were used to find candidate immune exposures; instead, reliance was placed on TCR beta sequences and their occurrence across donors. A later analysis re-examined previously published TCR beta repertoires from just over 650 donors and added high-resolution HLA genotyping to investigate patterns of TCR occurrence. On average, approximately 250,000 unique TCR beta nucleotide sequences were sequenced per donor among a few hundred genotyped donors of the cohort, with around 19% of those sequences being non-productive. Because of strong linkage in the cohort, roughly five DR-DQ haplotypes were treated as single units for association and clustering. Donor age, sex, ethnicity and CMV serostatus were compiled together with the repertoire data. General conclusions and limits of the study: Three of the identified cytomegalovirus-associated TCR beta chains were confirmed in vitro to be specific for cytomegalovirus antigens. A further reported finding was that TCR beta sequences accurately predicted the HLA-A and HLA-B alleles for most subjects in the first cohort. According to a later analysis, most CMV-associated TCR beta chains appeared to be HLA-restricted, and the HLA associations seemed to be driven largely by CMV exposure. Immune exposure information for the cohort was limited to CMV serostatus. Strong co-occurrence of HLA alleles, especially DR and DQ, made assigning TCR associations to individual alleles difficult. A later analysis associated about 17,000 TCR beta sequences with specific HLA alleles at a false discovery rate of 0.05. Only TCR beta chains were sequenced in this cohort, and the absence of alpha or paired-chain data limited detectable features. Some IMGT-functional V segments, including TRBV6-2 and TRBV6-3, could not be distinguished by the 87-base-pair reads and were therefore excluded. The classifier was reported to diagnose cytomegalovirus status with high specificity and sensitivity in both the original and validation cohorts. A later genetic analysis associated a missense DCLRE1C variant with V-gene and J-gene trimming of TCR beta chains, and an independent cohort replicated the association. According to a later analysis, TCR association rates differed among HLA loci, with DRB1 alleles showing the most associated TCRs and HLA-C alleles showing the fewest. Linkage disequilibrium might explain the correlated functional status among segregating V segments, but an unknown experimental factor could not be excluded. In a later analysis, several top co-occurrence clusters were reported to appear linked to parvovirus B19, influenza, CMV and Epstein-Barr virus. The authors suggested that the approach could potentially be extended to other disease states and immunological phenotypes. In a later analysis, HLA-associated TCR beta chains were found to be more clonally expanded and to have lower generation probabilities than equally common non-associated chains. The presence/absence analyses assumed that sequencing depth was roughly uniform across donors, and that assumption may not be true. A cluster of highly shared sequence variants was judged likely to represent a technical artifact of the sequencing pipeline. The study listed 164 TCR beta chains as associated with cytomegalovirus. A later genetic analysis reported fewer N-insertions in productive TCRs among donors in an Asian-associated ancestry cluster than the approximately 700-donor mean. In an earlier analysis of a few hundred of the donors, most TCR beta V segments were observed in productive rearrangements about 87% or about 30% of the time, broadly matching IMGT annotations. Most TCR sequences were observed very rarely across donors, whereas some public TCRs were present in many individuals. Because HLA typing was missing for some donors at each locus, association tests included only the typed subset. Approximately 18 rarely observed V segments, including chromosome 9 orphons, were excluded from the earlier analysis of several hundred of the donors because counts were too low.

The CDR3 contains 14 residues, cysteine and phenylalanine counted. Left in the record is the CDR3 DNA by itself, 42 bases read in frame from the first base. According to the germline V gene, CDR1 reads MNHNS and CDR2 reads SASEGT. The junction shows trimming of 6 bases on V and 9 bases on J, plus 17 bases between the germline ends. The protocol used for the library was the immunoSEQ multiplex PCR assay. For the multiplex PCR, a mixture combining 60 forward primers for TCR Vbeta segments and 13 reverse primers for TCR Jbeta segments was used. Amplification of the CDR3 region of rearranged TCR beta genes was performed with a multiplex PCR assay on genomic DNA. The amplified TCR beta libraries were sequenced on the Illumina HiSeq System as 87-base-pair reads. As for how the authors treated the data: A later analysis tallied roughly 78 million unique TCR beta chains across the approximately 670 repertoires, and 10 million to 11 million of those chains were shared by two or more donors. Raw reads were error-corrected and collapsed into unique sequences by a nearest-neighbor algorithm in which closely related sequences were merged to remove PCR and sequencing errors. V, D and J gene segments were assigned by aligning CDR3 sequences to IMGT reference sequences. For a sequence to be retained, a match of at least six nucleotides was required to both a V gene segment and a J gene segment. A rearrangement counted as productive if the CDR3 had no stop codons and remained in frame with V and J, and every other rearrangement counted as non-productive. CDR3 was defined by IMGT convention, running from the second conserved V-encoded cysteine to the conserved J-encoded phenylalanine. In an earlier analysis of around 540 of the donors, sequences lacking an unambiguous match to a single V gene segment were excluded. In an earlier analysis of 587 of the donors, V segments were called functional above 56.7% productive rearrangements and were called segregating when the between-donor standard deviation exceeded 5%. A statistical classification framework was developed to diagnose cytomegalovirus status using the catalog of TCR beta chain sequences. In a later analysis, V and J genes were assigned by comparing TCR nucleotide sequences against IMGT/GENE-DB human TR gene sequences. The TCRdist pipeline was used in a later analysis to assign CDR3 sequences and most-parsimonious VDJ recombination scenarios. In a later analysis, every TCR beta chain was defined by the combination of its CDR3 amino acid sequence and its V-gene family, and reads without a unique V-gene family were dropped. In a later analysis, 500 to 700 highly shared, low-generation-probability nucleotide sequences were removed to address suspected cross-contamination and a sequencing artifact. A later analysis calculated a clonal expansion index for each public chain from normalized within-repertoire ranks of inferred template counts. Generation probabilities in a later analysis came from a VDJ recombination model fitted to out-of-frame rearrangements, and those results were checked against IGoR. A later analysis scored TCR-TCR, TCR-HLA and TCR-CMV co-occurrence with hypergeometric tests, applying a repertoire-size bias correction to TCR pairs. A later analysis estimated false discovery rates by permuting HLA or CMV assignments 20 times. In a later analysis, co-occurring TCRs were grouped using DBSCAN, with TCRdist sequence similarity added in when clustering inside HLA-allele-positive subsets. Repertoires with fewer than 30,000 or more than 120,000 public chains, plus five repertoires with anomalous nucleotide sharing, were excluded from co-occurrence clustering. Here the immuneACCESS table is served through TCRdb, limited to in-frame sequences with V and J called. Missing clones are a known gap in these copies; in checked studies unresolved V genes cover under half, and the rest lacks a known reason. V, J and clone size reflect that table, while D and trimming were determined from the DNA. This sample's table contains 40,000 to 50,000 clones. More than 1.5% of the sample is in the top ten clones.

The cohort consisted of 600 to 750 healthy bone marrow donors. At the time of sampling, every cohort member was nominally healthy, though immune exposures that went unrecorded were likely present. The donor tested CMV seronegative, placing the donor among the 350 or so seronegative members of the cohort. Each donor provided a peripheral blood sample, and peripheral blood mononuclear cells were used for TCR beta sequencing. Genomic DNA was extracted from the blood cell samples with the Qiagen DNeasy Blood Extraction Kit. The TCR was taken from a woman in her thirties in good health and CMV-seronegative. The source material was PBMCs. The chain joins TRBV6-1 to TRBJ1-4; the D gene is possibly TRBD1, with 5 bases matching. The DNA is as follows: TGTGCCAGCAGCCCAGGGACTTCGGGAAAAAAACTGTTTTTT. Translated, it reads CASSPGTSGKKLFF.